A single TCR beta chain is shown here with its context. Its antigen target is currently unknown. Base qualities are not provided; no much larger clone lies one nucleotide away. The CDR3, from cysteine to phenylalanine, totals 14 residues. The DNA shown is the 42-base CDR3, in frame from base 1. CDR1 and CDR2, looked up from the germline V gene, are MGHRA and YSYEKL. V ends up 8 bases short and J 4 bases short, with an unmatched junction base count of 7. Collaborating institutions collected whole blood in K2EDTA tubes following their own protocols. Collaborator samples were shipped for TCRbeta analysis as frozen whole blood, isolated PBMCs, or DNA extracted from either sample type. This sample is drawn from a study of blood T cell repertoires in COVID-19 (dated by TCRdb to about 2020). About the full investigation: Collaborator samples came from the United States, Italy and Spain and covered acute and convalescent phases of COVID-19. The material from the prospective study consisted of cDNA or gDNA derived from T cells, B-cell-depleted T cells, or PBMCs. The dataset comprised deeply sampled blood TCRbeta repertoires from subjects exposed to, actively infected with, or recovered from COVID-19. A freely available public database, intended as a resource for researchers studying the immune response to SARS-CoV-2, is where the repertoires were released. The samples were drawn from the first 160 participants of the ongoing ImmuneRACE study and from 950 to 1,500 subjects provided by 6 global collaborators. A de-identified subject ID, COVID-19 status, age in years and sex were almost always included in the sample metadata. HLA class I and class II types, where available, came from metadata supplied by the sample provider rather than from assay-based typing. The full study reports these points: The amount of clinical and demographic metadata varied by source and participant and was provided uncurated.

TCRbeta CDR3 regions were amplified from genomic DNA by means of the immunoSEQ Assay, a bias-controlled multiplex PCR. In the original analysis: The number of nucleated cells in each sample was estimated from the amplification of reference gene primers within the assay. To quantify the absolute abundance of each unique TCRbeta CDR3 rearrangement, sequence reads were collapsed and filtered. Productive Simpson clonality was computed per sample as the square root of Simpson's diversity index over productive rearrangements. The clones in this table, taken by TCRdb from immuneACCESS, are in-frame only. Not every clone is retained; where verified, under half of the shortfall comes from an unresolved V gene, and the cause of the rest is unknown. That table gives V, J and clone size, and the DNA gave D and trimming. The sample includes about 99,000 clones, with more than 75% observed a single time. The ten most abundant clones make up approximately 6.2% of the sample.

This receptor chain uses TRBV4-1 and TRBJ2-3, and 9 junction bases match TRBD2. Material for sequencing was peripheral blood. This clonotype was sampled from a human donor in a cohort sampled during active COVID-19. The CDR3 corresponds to CASGLAGVADTQYF. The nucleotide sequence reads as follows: TGCGCCAGCGGTTTAGCGGGAGTCGCAGATACGCAGTATTTT.